This TCR beta chain originates from a study of CD8+ T cells in alopecia areata. This clone has just a few counts. This sample includes further DNA sequences coding for the same CDR3. cDNA serving as the sequencing template came from extracted, reverse transcribed RNA. Some clones are missing from TCRdb's copy, which holds only in-frame ones; the method was immunoSEQ multiplex PCR. The table records 150,000 to 200,000 clones, under 80% of them present only once. Germline loops: CDR1 SGDLS, CDR2 YYNGEE. Trimming took 0 bases from V and 7 from J, leaving 11 bases between them. The CDR3 runs 15 residues. Treatment indicated: oral pan-JAK inhibitor, 5-10 mg twice daily. Peripheral blood and lesional scalp punch biopsies came from alopecia areata patients.

The specimen comprised CD4+ T cells sorted from blood, sampled around week 50, from a patient treated with tofacitinib. This sequence originates from a human donor with alopecia areata. The rearrangement joins TRBV9 to TRBJ1-6; D ambiguous. CDR3 residues: CASSVGTGGNSPLHF. The CDR3 DNA reads as TGTGCCAGCAGCGTAGGTACGGGTGGAAATTCACCCCTCCACTTT.